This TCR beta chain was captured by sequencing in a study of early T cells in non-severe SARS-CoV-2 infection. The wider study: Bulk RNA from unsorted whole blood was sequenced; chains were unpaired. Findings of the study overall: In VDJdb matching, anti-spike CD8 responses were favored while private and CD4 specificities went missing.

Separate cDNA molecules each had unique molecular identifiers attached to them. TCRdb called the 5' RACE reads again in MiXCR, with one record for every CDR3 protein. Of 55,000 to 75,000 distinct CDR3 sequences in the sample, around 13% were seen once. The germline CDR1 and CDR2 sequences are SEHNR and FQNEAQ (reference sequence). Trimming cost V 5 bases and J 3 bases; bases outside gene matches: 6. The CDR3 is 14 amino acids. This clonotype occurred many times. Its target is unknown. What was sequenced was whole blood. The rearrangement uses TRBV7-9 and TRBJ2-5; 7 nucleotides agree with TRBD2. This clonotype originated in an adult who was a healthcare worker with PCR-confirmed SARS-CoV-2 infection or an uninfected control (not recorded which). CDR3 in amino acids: CASSQRREEETQYF. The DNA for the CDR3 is TGTGCCAGCAGCCAAAGACGGGAGGAAGAGACCCAGTACTTC.